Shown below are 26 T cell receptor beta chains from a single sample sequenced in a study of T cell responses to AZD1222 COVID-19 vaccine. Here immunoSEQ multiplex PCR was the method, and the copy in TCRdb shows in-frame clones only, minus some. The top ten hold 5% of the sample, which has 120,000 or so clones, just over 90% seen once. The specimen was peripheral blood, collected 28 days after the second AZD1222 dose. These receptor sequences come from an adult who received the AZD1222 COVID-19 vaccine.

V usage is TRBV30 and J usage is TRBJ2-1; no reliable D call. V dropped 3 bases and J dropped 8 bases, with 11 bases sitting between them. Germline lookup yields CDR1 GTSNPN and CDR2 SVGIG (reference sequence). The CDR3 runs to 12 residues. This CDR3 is CAWSAKVDEQFF. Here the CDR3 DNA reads TGTGCCTGGAGCGCAAAAGTCGATGAGCAGTTCTTC.

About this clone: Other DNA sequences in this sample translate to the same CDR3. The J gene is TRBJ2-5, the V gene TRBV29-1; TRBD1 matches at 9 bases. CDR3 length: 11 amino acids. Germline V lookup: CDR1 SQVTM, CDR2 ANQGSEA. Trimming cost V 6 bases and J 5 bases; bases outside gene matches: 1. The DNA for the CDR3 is TGCAGCGTAGGACAGGGGGAGACCCAGTACTTC. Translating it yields CSVGQGETQYF.

CDR3 region: CASSQQGTDEQFF. As DNA, the CDR3 is TGCGCCAGCAGCCAGCAGGGCACGGATGAGCAGTTCTTC. The rearrangement links TRBV5-1 to TRBJ2-1; perhaps TRBD1 as D (5 bases). The CDR3 contains 13 residues. The germline V gene has CDR1 SGHRS and CDR2 YFSETQ. The ends were cut back, 4 bases at V and 8 bases at J, with 13 bases in the middle.

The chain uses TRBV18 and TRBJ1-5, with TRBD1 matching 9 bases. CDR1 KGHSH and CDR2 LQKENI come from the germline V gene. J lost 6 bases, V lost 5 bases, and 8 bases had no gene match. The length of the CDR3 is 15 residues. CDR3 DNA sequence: TGTGCCAGCTCAACCCGGACAGGGGACGTTCAGCCCCAGCATTTT. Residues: CASSTRTGDVQPQHF.

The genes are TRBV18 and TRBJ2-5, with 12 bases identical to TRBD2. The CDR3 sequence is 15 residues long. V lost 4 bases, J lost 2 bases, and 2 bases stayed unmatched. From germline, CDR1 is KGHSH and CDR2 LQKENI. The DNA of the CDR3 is TGTGCCAGCTCACTACTAGCGGGGGGTCAAGAGACCCAGTACTTC. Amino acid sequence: CASSLLAGGQETQYF.

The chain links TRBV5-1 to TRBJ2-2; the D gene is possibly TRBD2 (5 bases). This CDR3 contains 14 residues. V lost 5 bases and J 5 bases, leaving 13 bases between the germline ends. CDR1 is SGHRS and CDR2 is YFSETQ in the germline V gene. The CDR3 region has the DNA TGCGCCAGCAGAGGCGGAAGGGAGACCGGGGAGCTGTTTTTT. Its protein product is CASRGGRETGELFF.

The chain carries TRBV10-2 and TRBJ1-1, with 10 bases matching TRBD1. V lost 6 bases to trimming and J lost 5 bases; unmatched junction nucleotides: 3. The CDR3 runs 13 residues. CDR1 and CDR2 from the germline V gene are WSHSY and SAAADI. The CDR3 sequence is CASRGQGVTEAFF. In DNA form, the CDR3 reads TGCGCCAGCAGAGGACAGGGGGTTACTGAAGCTTTCTTT.

The CDR3 is CASSYPSGTSGGTNTGELFF. DNA for the CDR3: TGTGCCAGCAGTTACCCCTCGGGGACTAGCGGGGGCACGAACACCGGGGAGCTGTTTTTT. The chain combines TRBV6-2 or TRBV6-3 with TRBJ2-2, with 14 bases fitting TRBD2. CDR1 MNHEY and CDR2 SVGEGT come from the germline V gene. The CDR3 contains 20 residues. V dropped 2 bases and J dropped 0; count of bases not matched to a gene: 8.

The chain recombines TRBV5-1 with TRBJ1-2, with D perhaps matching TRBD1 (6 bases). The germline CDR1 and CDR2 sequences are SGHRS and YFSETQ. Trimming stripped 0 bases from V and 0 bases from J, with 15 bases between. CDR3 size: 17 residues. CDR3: CASSLAPPGASNYGYTF. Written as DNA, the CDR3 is TGCGCCAGCAGCTTGGCCCCCCCAGGGGCCTCTAACTATGGCTACACCTTC.

The CDR3 nucleotides are TGTGCCAGCAGCGCCCTAGCGGGGTGGGGCGACGAGCAGTACTTC. Translating it yields CASSALAGWGDEQYF. The chain combines TRBV9 with TRBJ2-7, with 9 bases that match TRBD2. Germline-derived CDR1 and CDR2 are SGDLS and YYNGEE. With V trimmed by 3 bases and J by 5 bases, 9 bases remained unmatched. This CDR3 region has 15 residues.

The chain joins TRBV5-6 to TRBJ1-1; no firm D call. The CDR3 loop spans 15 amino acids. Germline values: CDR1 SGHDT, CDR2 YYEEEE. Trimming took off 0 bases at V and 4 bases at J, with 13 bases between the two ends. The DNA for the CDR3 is TGTGCCAGCAGCTTGGGGTCACTCTCATCCACTGAAGCTTTCTTT. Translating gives CASSLGSLSSTEAFF.

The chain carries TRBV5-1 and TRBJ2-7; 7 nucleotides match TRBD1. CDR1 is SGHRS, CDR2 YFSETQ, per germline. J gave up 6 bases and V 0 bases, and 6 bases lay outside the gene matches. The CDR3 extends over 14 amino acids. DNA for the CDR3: TGCGCCAGCAGCTTGGGTAAGACAGGGACCGAGCAGTACTTC. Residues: CASSLGKTGTEQYF.

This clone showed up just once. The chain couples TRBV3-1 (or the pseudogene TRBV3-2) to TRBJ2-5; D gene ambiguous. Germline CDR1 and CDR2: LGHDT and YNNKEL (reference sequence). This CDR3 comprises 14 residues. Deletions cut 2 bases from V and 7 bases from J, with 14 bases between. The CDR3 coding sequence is TGTGCCAGCAGCCAAATAGCCGGCTATGGGACCCAGTACTTC. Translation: CASSQIAGYGTQYF.

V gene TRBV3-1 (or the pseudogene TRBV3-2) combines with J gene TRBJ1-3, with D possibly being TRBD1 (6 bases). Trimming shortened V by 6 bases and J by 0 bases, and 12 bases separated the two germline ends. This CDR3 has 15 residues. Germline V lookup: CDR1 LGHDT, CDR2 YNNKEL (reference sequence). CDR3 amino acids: CASSPRGSSGNTIYF. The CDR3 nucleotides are TGTGCCAGCAGTCCTAGGGGGAGCTCTGGAAACACCATATATTTT.

The CDR3 DNA reads TGTGCCAGCAGGGCACCAACAGGAGGGGGTACTGAAGCTTTCTTT. Translating gives CASRAPTGGGTEAFF. This chain uses TRBV6-5 with TRBJ1-1, with D possibly TRBD1 on 6 matching bases. Germline values: CDR1 MNHEY, CDR2 SVGAGI. V gave up 6 bases and J gave up 5 bases, with 19 bases separating them. This CDR3 has 15 amino acids.

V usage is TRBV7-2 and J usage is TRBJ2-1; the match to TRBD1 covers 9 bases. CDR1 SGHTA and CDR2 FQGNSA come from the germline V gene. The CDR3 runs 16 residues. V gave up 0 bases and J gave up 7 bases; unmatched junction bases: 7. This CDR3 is CASSLAGQGAWNEQFF. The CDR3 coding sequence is TGTGCCAGCAGCTTAGCGGGACAGGGAGCCTGGAATGAGCAGTTCTTC.

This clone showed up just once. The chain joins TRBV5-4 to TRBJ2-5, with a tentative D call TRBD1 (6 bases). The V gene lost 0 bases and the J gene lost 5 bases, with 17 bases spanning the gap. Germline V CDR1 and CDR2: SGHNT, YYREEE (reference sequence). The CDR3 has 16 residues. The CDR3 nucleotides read TGTGCCAGCAGCTTGGCCGGACAGTTCCTCGGCGAGACCCAGTACTTC. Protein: CASSLAGQFLGETQYF.

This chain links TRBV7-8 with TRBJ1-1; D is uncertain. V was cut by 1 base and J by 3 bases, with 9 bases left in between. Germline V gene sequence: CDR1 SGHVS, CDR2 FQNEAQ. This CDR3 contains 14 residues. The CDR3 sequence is CASSLGTGYTEAFF. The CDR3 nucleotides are TGTGCCAGCAGCTTAGGAACGGGGTACACTGAAGCTTTCTTT.

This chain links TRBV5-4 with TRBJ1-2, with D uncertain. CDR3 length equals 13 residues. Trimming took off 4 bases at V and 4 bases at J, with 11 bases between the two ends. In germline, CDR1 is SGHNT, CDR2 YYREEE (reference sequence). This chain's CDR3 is CASSPGVAYGYTF. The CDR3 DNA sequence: TGTGCCAGCAGCCCCGGGGTCGCCTATGGCTACACCTTC.

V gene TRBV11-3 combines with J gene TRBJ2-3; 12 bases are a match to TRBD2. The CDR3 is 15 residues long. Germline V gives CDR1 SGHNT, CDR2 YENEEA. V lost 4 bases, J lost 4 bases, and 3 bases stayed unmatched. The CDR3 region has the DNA TGTGCCAGCAGCTCTCTAGCGGGGGGGCCAGATACGCAGTATTTT. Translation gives CASSSLAGGPDTQYF.

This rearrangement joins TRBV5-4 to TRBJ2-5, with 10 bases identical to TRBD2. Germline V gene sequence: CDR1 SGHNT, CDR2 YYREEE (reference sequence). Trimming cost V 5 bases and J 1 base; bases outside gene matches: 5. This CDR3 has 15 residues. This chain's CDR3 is CASRRSSGSQETQYF. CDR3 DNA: TGTGCCAGCAGACGCTCTAGCGGGAGCCAAGAGACCCAGTACTTC.

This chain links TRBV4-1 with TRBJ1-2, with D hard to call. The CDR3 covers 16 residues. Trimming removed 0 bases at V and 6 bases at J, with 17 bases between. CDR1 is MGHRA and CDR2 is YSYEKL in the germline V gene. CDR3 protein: CASSQDRATYKNGYTF. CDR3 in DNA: TGCGCCAGCAGCCAAGATCGAGCTACTTATAAAAATGGCTACACCTTC.

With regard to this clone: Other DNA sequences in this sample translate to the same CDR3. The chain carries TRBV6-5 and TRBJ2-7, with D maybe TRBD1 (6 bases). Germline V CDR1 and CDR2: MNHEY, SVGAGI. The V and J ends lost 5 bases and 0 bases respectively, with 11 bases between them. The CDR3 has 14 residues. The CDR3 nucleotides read TGTGCCAGCAGTCGTCAGGGGTCCTCCTACGAGCAGTACTTC. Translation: CASSRQGSSYEQYF.

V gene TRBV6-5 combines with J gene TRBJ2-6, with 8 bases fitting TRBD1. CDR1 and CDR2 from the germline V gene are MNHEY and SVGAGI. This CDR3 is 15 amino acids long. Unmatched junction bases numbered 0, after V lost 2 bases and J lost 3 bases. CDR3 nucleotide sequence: TGTGCCAGCAGTTACACAGGGGGTGGGGCCAACGTCCTGACTTTC. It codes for CASSYTGGGANVLTF.

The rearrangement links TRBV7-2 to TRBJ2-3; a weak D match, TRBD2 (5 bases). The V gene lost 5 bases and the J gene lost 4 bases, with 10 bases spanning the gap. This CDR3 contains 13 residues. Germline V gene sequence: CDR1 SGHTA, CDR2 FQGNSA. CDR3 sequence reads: CASSLRAADTQYF. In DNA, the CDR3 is TGTGCCAGCAGCCTGCGGGCGGCAGATACGCAGTATTTT.

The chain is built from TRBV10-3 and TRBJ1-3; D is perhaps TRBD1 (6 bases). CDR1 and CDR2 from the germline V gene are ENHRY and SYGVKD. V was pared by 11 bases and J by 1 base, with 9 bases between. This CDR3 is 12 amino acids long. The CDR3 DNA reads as TGTGCCTCACAGGGTTCTGGAAACACCATATATTTT. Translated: CASQGSGNTIYF.